Each of the 20 T cell receptor beta chains below was sequenced from the same sample in a study of cytomegalovirus exposure and HLA in healthy donors (dated 2017 in TCRdb). The receptor library was made with the immunoSEQ multiplex PCR assay. In TCRdb, the immuneACCESS table is reduced to in-frame sequences with V and J assigned. These tables do not hold every clone; where another copy was compared, an unresolved V gene accounts for under half, and the others remain unexplained. This sample comprises fewer than 95,000 clones, less than 90% of them detected only once. Around 10% of the sample comes from the top ten. Source material: PBMCs. The receptors were sampled from a woman aged 18-29 years in good health and CMV-seropositive.

The V call is TRBV2, the J call TRBJ2-7, with 8 bases lining up with TRBD1. After removal of 2 bases from V and 2 bases from J, the junction contained 2 bases not matched to a gene. The germline CDR1 and CDR2 sequences are SNHLY and FYNNEI. This CDR3 has 14 amino acids. CDR3 sequence: CASSEQGATYEQYF. In DNA form, the CDR3 reads TGTGCCAGCAGTGAACAGGGGGCAACCTACGAGCAGTACTTC.

This chain connects TRBV27 to TRBJ1-4; D is unclear. CDR1 MNHEY and CDR2 SMNVEV come from the germline V gene (reference sequence). The CDR3 consists of 15 residues. V was trimmed by 2 bases and J by 0 bases, leaving 7 bases between them. The CDR3 protein is CASSLTYATNEKLFF. Written as DNA, the CDR3 is TGTGCCAGCAGTTTAACCTATGCAACTAATGAAAAACTGTTTTTT.

The chain links TRBV2 to TRBJ1-5; 7 nucleotides align to TRBD1. There are 16 residues in the CDR3. With V trimmed by 2 bases and J by 5 bases, 9 bases remained unmatched. The V gene's germline CDR1 is SNHLY and CDR2 FYNNEI. CDR3 coding DNA: TGTGCCAGCAGTGAATTCGGCAGGGGGGTTTATCAGCCCCAGCATTTT. Translation: CASSEFGRGVYQPQHF.

This clone showed up just once. V and J are TRBV7-8 and TRBJ1-2; tentative D call: TRBD1 (5 bases). Deletions cut 6 bases from V and 7 bases from J, with 21 bases between. The germline CDR1 and CDR2 sequences are SGHVS and FQNEAQ. This CDR3 is built from 15 residues. The CDR3 region is CASSSRWAGGFGYTF. As DNA, the CDR3 is TGTGCCAGCAGTTCGCGGTGGGCGGGGGGATTTGGCTACACCTTC.

The chain combines TRBV6-5 with TRBJ1-2; 11 nucleotides line up with TRBD1. With V trimmed by 3 bases and J by 8 bases, 5 bases remained unmatched. The germline V gene encodes CDR1 MNHEY and CDR2 SVGAGI. This CDR3 spans 14 amino acids. CDR3 residues: CASSYWDRGFGYTF. The CDR3 DNA follows: TGTGCCAGCAGTTATTGGGACAGGGGGTTCGGCTACACCTTC.

This sequence joins TRBV4-3 and TRBJ1-3, with D possibly being TRBD1 (6 bases). This CDR3 has 16 amino acids. CDR1 and CDR2 from the germline V gene are LGHNA and YSLEER. V lost 4 bases, J lost 0 bases, and 13 bases lay in between. CDR3 residues: CASSRGGTISGNTIYF. DNA for the CDR3: TGCGCCAGCAGCCGAGGGGGTACTATCTCTGGAAACACCATATATTTT.

The gene calls are TRBV6-5 and TRBJ2-7; maybe TRBD1 (6 bases). The germline V gene encodes CDR1 MNHEY and CDR2 SVGAGI. Trimming took 5 bases from V and 7 from J, leaving 9 bases between them. The CDR3 is 11 residues long. The CDR3 here is CASSATGEQYF. DNA for the CDR3: TGTGCCAGCAGTGCTACAGGGGAGCAGTACTTC.

The chain uses TRBV1 and TRBJ2-3; TRBD2, the table's D call, lacks a check against the DNA. TRBV1 is a pseudogene. There are 15 residues in the CDR3. CDR3 protein: CTSSPTSRSTDTQYF. CDR3 sequence (DNA): TGCACCAGCAGCCCTACTAGCCGCTCCACAGATACGCAGTATTTT.

The gene calls are TRBV5-8 and TRBJ1-3; D is undetermined. Germline CDR1 is SGHTS and CDR2 is YDEGEE. This CDR3 is 15 amino acids long. Trimming pared 0 bases from V and 4 bases from J, leaving 11 bases between. The CDR3 region is CASSLEAGSGNTIYF. CDR3 nucleotide sequence: TGTGCCAGCAGCTTGGAAGCAGGTTCCGGAAACACCATATATTTT.

The V call is TRBV7-7, the J call TRBJ2-5; TRBD1 matches at 8 bases. This CDR3 is 14 amino acids long. The V and J ends lost 7 bases and 5 bases, in that order; junction bases with no gene match: 9. Germline loops: CDR1 SSHAT, CDR2 FNYEAQ (reference sequence). The DNA of the CDR3 is TGTGCCAGCACCTCAGGGGGCGCTCGGGAGACCCAGTACTTC. Its translation: CASTSGGARETQYF.

This chain joins TRBV15 and TRBJ2-3; tentative D call: TRBD1 (6 bases). The CDR3 sequence is 16 residues long. Per germline, CDR1 LNHNV and CDR2 YYDKDF (reference sequence). Deletions cut 5 bases from V and 6 bases from J, with 21 bases between. The CDR3 loop reads CATSPQDGGRGDTQYF. The CDR3 region has the DNA TGTGCCACCAGCCCTCAGGATGGGGGCCGCGGGGATACGCAGTATTTT.

The chain combines TRBV6-1 with TRBJ2-7; D possibly corresponds to TRBD2 (5 bases). This CDR3 is built from 15 residues. Germline V CDR1 and CDR2: MNHNS, SASEGT. V dropped 1 base and J dropped 1 base, with 11 bases sitting between them. The CDR3, as DNA: TGTGCCAGCAGTGAAGGGGAGAACGTGTCCTACGAGCAGTACTTC. It yields the protein CASSEGENVSYEQYF.

The chain employs TRBV11-2 and TRBJ2-7, with TRBD1 as a possible D gene (5 bases). This CDR3 has 16 residues. Germline V gene sequence: CDR1 SGHAT, CDR2 FQNNGV. V shed 6 bases and J shed 1 base, with 19 bases lying between them. The CDR3 DNA is TGTGCCAGCAGTTCTTATAAGGGGTCTGGGTCCTACGAGCAGTACTTC. Encoded protein: CASSSYKGSGSYEQYF.

The chain employs TRBV5-1 and TRBJ2-1, with TRBD2 identical over 9 bases. With 0 bases clipped from V and 5 bases from J, the junction kept 3 bases outside the gene matches. CDR1 and CDR2 (germline): SGHRS, YFSETQ. The length of the CDR3 is 15 residues. The CDR3 loop is CASSLASGGNNEQFF. In DNA, the CDR3 is TGCGCCAGCAGCTTGGCCAGCGGGGGGAACAATGAGCAGTTCTTC.

This rearrangement joins TRBV7-8 to TRBJ1-2, with a possible D match to TRBD1 (5 bases). CDR3 size: 20 residues. CDR1 is SGHVS, CDR2 FQNEAQ, per germline. The V gene lost 5 bases and the J gene lost 6 bases, with 34 bases spanning the gap. CDR3 sequence reads: CASSPLGGPSTIGATDGYTF. As DNA, the CDR3 is TGTGCCAGCAGCCCCCTCGGAGGGCCCAGCACAATCGGGGCGACCGATGGCTACACCTTC.

The chain uses TRBV28 and TRBJ2-7; a weak D match, TRBD2 (5 bases). Germline lookup yields CDR1 MDHEN and CDR2 SYDVKM. CDR3 length: 15 residues. With 4 bases removed from V and 6 bases from J, the gap between germline ends came to 19 bases. CDR3 residues: CASSSSGSRVGEQYF. CDR3 nucleotides: TGTGCCAGCAGTTCCTCAGGCTCGAGGGTAGGCGAGCAGTACTTC.

The gene calls are TRBV30 and TRBJ1-5; D ambiguous. There are 13 residues in the CDR3. V was pared by 1 base and J by 1 base, with 5 bases between. Per the germline V gene, CDR1 is GTSNPN and CDR2 is SVGIG (reference sequence). Written as DNA, the CDR3 is TGTGCCTGGAGTGCCGGGAGCAATCAGCCCCAGCATTTT. It is translated as CAWSAGSNQPQHF.

This chain links TRBV11-2 with TRBJ2-6; D uncertain. CDR1 is SGHAT, CDR2 FQNNGV, per germline. The V end lost 2 bases, the J end lost 0 bases, and 5 bases lay between the germline ends. The length of the CDR3 is 15 residues. This chain's CDR3 is CASSLIFSGANVLTF. The CDR3, as DNA: TGTGCCAGCAGCTTAATATTCTCTGGGGCCAACGTCCTGACTTTC.

V and J are TRBV20-1 and TRBJ2-7; TRBD2 might be the D (5 bases). This CDR3 spans 11 amino acids. CDR1 DFQATT and CDR2 SNEGSKA come from the germline V gene (reference sequence). Trimming cost V 3 bases and J 5 bases, with 8 bases left between them. The CDR3 nucleotides read TGCAGTGCTAGTGTGGAGGACGAGCAGTACTTC. Amino acid sequence: CSASVEDEQYF.

This clone was observed a few times. This sequence joins TRBV7-8 and TRBJ1-2, with D unclear. CDR3 length: 10 amino acids. Germline CDR1 reads SGHVS; CDR2 reads FQNEAQ. The ends were cut back, 5 bases at V and 8 bases at J, with 6 bases in the middle. CDR3 sequence: CASSPFGYTF. The CDR3 DNA follows: TGTGCCAGCAGCCCGTTCGGCTACACCTTC.